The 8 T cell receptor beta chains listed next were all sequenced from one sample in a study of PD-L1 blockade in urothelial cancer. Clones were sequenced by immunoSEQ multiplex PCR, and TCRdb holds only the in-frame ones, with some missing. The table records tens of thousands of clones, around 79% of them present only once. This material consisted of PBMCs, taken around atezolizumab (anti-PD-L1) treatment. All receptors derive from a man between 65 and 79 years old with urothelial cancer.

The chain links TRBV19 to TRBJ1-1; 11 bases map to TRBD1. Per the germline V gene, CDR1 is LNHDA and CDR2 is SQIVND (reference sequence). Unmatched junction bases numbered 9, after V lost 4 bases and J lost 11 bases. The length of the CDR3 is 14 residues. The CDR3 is CASSNNRDRGFAFF. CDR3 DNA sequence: TGTGCCAGTAGTAACAACCGGGACAGGGGGTTCGCTTTCTTT.

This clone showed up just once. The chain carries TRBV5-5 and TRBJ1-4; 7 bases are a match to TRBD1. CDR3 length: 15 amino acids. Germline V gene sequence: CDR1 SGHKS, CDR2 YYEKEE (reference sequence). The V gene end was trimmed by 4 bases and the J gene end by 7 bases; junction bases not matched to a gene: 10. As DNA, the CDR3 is TGTGCCAGCAGCCCCGACAGGGCTTGGGGTGAAAAACTGTTTTTT. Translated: CASSPDRAWGEKLFF. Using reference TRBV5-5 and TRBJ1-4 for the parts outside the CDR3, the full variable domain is DAGVTQSPTHLIKTRGQQVTLRCSPISGHKSVSWYQQVLGQGPQFIFQYYEKEERGRGNFPDRFSARQFPNYSSELNVNALLLGDSALYLCASSPDRAWGEKLFFGSGTQLSVL.

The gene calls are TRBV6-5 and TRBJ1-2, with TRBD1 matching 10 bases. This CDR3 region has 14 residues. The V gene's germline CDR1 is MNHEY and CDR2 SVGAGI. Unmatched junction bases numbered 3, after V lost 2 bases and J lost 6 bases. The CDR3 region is CASSYTGTGDGYTF. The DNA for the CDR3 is TGTGCCAGCAGTTACACCGGGACAGGGGATGGCTACACCTTC.

The CDR3 DNA follows: TGTGCCAGCAGATCAGGGCTCTCTGGAAACACCATATATTTT. It specifies CASRSGLSGNTIYF. The J gene is TRBJ1-3, the V gene TRBV2; possibly TRBD1 for D (5 bases). In germline, CDR1 is SNHLY, CDR2 FYNNEI. This CDR3 is built from 14 residues. The ends were cut back, 6 bases at V and 0 bases at J, with 9 bases in the middle.

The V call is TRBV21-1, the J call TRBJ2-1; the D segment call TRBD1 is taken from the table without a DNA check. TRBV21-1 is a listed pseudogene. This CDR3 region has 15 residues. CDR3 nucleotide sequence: TGTGCCAGCTACCCGGACCAGGGGATCTACAATGAGCAGTTCTTC. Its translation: CASYPDQGIYNEQFF.

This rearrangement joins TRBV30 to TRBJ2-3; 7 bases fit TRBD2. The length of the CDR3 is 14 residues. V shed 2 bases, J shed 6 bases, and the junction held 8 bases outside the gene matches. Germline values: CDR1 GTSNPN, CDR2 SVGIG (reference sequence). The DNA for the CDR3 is TGTGCCTGGAGTCGGGGAGGGCCACCTGATACGCAGTATTTT. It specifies CAWSRGGPPDTQYF.

The CDR3, as DNA: TGCAGCGTTGAAGTCACGGGGGGCAACACAGATACGCAGTATTTT. Translation: CSVEVTGGNTDTQYF. This chain links TRBV29-1 with TRBJ2-3; TRBD2 might be the D (7 bases). Trimming removed 1 base from V and 2 bases from J, with 13 bases in between. There are 15 residues in the CDR3. Germline values: CDR1 SQVTM, CDR2 ANQGSEA.

The CDR3 reads CASSRDRGTNEKLFF. The CDR3 nucleotides read TGTGCCAGCAGCCGGGACAGGGGAACTAATGAAAAACTGTTTTTT. This chain joins TRBV28 and TRBJ1-4, with 10 bases fitting TRBD1. The CDR3 covers 15 residues. V trimming: 6 bases; J trimming: 1 base; junction bases outside the gene matches: 2. Germline CDR1 reads MDHEN; CDR2 reads SYDVKM.